This TCR beta chain was profiled in a study of cytomegalovirus exposure and HLA in healthy donors. In the study overall: From HLA-typed donors, an early data release held some 91 million unique TCRs. Whole-study results and caveats: Earlier findings revealed that most TCR beta V segments proved productive either about 87% or about 30% of the time. With later analysis, a missense DCLRE1C variant became linked to TCR beta V- and J-gene trimming. In most subjects, TCR beta sequences reportedly gave accurate predictions of HLA-A and HLA-B alleles.

Concerning this clone itself: What it binds is unknown.

Germline assignment: CDR1 LNHDA and CDR2 SQIVND (reference sequence). The junction had 15 bases not matched to a gene; V was cut back by 4 bases and J by 4 bases. The CDR3 is 17 residues long. Researchers ran the PCR with 60 Vbeta and 13 Jbeta primers. TCRdb keeps only in-frame clones here, not all; method: immunoSEQ multiplex PCR. The sample table sets out fewer than 50,000 clones. The V call is TRBV19, the J call TRBJ1-1; 7 bases map to TRBD1. Sequencing was carried out using PBMCs. The clonotype was recovered from a male donor in good health and CMV-seronegative. This CDR3 reads CASSSTLGGGGSTEAFF. The CDR3 DNA follows: TGTGCCAGTAGTAGCACCCTCGGCGGAGGGGGCAGCACTGAAGCTTTCTTT.